The sequence of this T cell receptor beta chain was determined in a study of shared clonotypes between healthy human individuals. Turning to the study itself: The people who gave samples were two women and a few men aged 18 to 49.

Per the original data handling: ImmunoSEQ output lacked quality scores and full-length reads, limiting matched filtering. Sequenced by immunoSEQ multiplex PCR; TCRdb stores in-frame clones only, minus some. V and J calls and clone size are given by that table; D and trimming were obtained from the DNA. The data hold over a million clones, with approximately 78% observed a single time. As for this clone: Its matching antigen is unknown.

Each of the donors was a healthy adult who was HIV-negative and had not had a recent acute infection or vaccination. Findings and caveats of the study: The study found lower generation probabilities in non-shared clonotypes than in those shared by all four donors.

This sequence originates from a man aged 18 to 35 in good health. Some clones in this sample may be carry-over from other donors' samples. The sample comprised memory CD4+ T cells from PBMCs. The subset is: CD45RA-negative fraction.

In nucleotides, the CDR3 is TGTGCCAGCAGCTCCCGAGAGGTTAGCGGAGACCCCAATGAGCAGTTCTTC. Translation gives CASSSREVSGDPNEQFF. V usage is TRBV7-2 and J usage is TRBJ2-1; the D gene is possibly TRBD2 (6 bases). Trimming removed 4 bases at V and 6 bases at J, with 22 bases between. This CDR3 contains 17 residues. CDR1 and CDR2 from the germline V gene are SGHTA and FQGNSA.